The present entry profiles one T cell receptor (beta chain) with its context. The antigen it recognizes is unknown. Qualities for individual bases were not recorded, and no much larger clone is one base off. The sample belongs to a study of identical twins (dated by TCRdb to about 2016). Looking at the study overall: To test whether fetal clonotypes persist, the study used deep sequencing on TCR alpha and beta repertoires from monozygotic twins, unrelated adults of various ages, and cord blood. To rule out contamination, replicate twin experiments were performed at different times with different library preparation protocols. Study-wide findings and limitations: Excess twin sharing in beta out-of-frame sequences was weaker because fewer shared sequences lowered the signal-to-noise ratio. Abundant cord blood beta clonotypes carried fewer insertions; young adult naive repertoires showed a weaker similar trend, while memory repertoires showed none. Because the same donors could not be followed over many years, the conclusions relied on cross-sectional statistical analysis. Out-of-frame TCR alpha sharing in monozygotic twins was systematically underestimated by recombination models, whereas sharing between unrelated individuals was in agreement with the recombination models. Compared with coincidental sharing between unrelated individuals, an excess of low generation-probability sequences was observed among out-of-frame TCR alpha sequences shared between twins. Invariant T cells such as MAIT and iNKT could partly confound zero-insertion analyses, though diverse VJ usage argued against this for most clonotypes.

Libraries were constructed by 5' RACE. Instrument used: Illumina HiSeq 2000. A universal primer binding site was added through template switching, and the final cDNA carried a unique molecular identifier so that TCR cDNA molecules could be counted accurately. Specific primers in the conserved constant-segment region were used to synthesize first-strand cDNA for TCR alpha and beta chains. To control for contamination, each cDNA library was double barcoded with a SMART-Mk sample barcode plus Illumina barcodes. TruSeq adapter sequences, together with Illumina sample barcodes, were added in two successive PCR steps. The Illumina HiSeq platform was used with custom primers to sequence TCR alpha and beta cDNA libraries. Turning to the authors' computational methods: Unique molecular identifiers were extracted from raw reads with MiGEC, and CDR3 positions were determined with MiXCR. Recombination models were inferred per individual with the repgenHMM and IGoR tools using an EM algorithm. Shared clonotype analysis was performed with the tcR package in R, normalizing sharing by the product of cloneset sizes. To study raw recombination without the effects of thymic and clonal selection, out-of-frame nonproductive sequences were analyzed. TCRdb redid the processing of the public reads, applying fastp at Q25 and MiXCR, and retained in-frame beta chains. Duplicate CDR3 protein sequences are folded into a single record with the most common DNA and genes. TCRdb's processing, not the authors', yielded these V and J calls. Counted in this sample were some 600,000 distinct CDR3 sequences; less than 9% of them appeared once. The ten largest account for about 1.6% of the sample.

From its cysteine to its phenylalanine, the CDR3 spans 17 amino acids. Of all the DNA, just the CDR3 is kept, 51 bases in frame from base 1. Trimmed from V: 5 bases; trimmed from J: 2 bases; junction bases lacking a gene match: 15. The CDR1 and CDR2 encoded by the germline V gene (reference sequence) are DFQATT and SNEGSKA. Only healthy Caucasian donors were included. The twin cohort comprised three pairs of female monozygotic twins, all aged roughly 18 to 30 years. Peripheral blood mononuclear cells were used as the source from which RNA for TCR libraries was isolated. These sequences were also reported in another study, on yellow fever vaccine responses in identical twins. The other study reports the following: The T cell response to vaccination in identical twins was reported by the authors to appear partly convergent and partly personalized. Focusing on identical twins, the study followed the T cell clones that responded to the vaccine, and did so with precision.

The receptor chain draws on TRBV20-1 and TRBJ2-5, with 9 bases in between that match TRBD2. The TCR originated in a woman under 30 in good health. The sample taken for sequencing was PBMCs. The nucleotide sequence reads TGCAGTGCTCCGGTAGCGGGGGCTACACGCCGACAAGAGACCCAGTACTTC. Its translation reads: CSAPVAGATRRQETQYF.